Shown below are 13 T cell receptor beta chains from a single sample sequenced in a study of T cells in Graves' hyperthyroidism and ophthalmopathy. From RNA transcripts, TCR beta CDR3 regions were amplified. Primed by the HTBI set, a first-round RT-PCR was run on the TCR CDR3. TCRdb recomputed calls from the multiplex PCR reads with MiXCR, one row per CDR3 protein. The data show 600,000 or so distinct CDR3 sequences, 16% seen once. The sample comprised blood. The receptor source for this set is a woman aged 30 to 39 with Graves' hyperthyroidism.

The rearrangement links TRBV20-1 to TRBJ1-4; TRBD1 agrees at 7 bases. Germline loops: CDR1 DFQATT, CDR2 SNEGSKA (reference sequence). There are 13 residues in the CDR3. J was trimmed by 7 bases and V by 6 bases; bases with no gene match: 8. CDR3 nucleotides: TGCAGTGCCGTACAGGGGCGGACTGAAAAACTGTTTTTT. This sequence encodes CSAVQGRTEKLFF.

This rearrangement joins TRBV2 to TRBJ2-1; D gene ambiguous. V lost 5 bases to trimming and J lost 5 bases, with 10 bases between them. Germline values: CDR1 SNHLY, CDR2 FYNNEI. This CDR3 contains 13 residues. The DNA of the CDR3 is TGTGCCAGCAGTCATCCAGCTCACAATGAGCAGTTCTTC. Translation gives CASSHPAHNEQFF.

This chain connects TRBV24-1 to TRBJ1-6; D gene uncertain. There are 13 residues in the CDR3. CDR1 and CDR2 from the germline V gene are KGHDR and SFDVKD. Trimming took off 9 bases at V and 3 bases at J, with 8 bases between the two ends. The DNA of the CDR3 is TGTGCCACCTGGACTTACTATAATTCACCCCTCCACTTT. It is translated as CATWTYYNSPLHF.

This clonotype was counted at least ten times. V usage is TRBV20-1 and J usage is TRBJ2-1; D gene uncertain. The CDR3 loop spans 14 amino acids. CDR1 and CDR2 (germline): DFQATT, SNEGSKA (reference sequence). With 7 bases removed from V and 0 bases from J, the gap between germline ends came to 13 bases. CDR3 nucleotides: TGCAGTGTTGGGTCGATCAGCTCCTACAATGAGCAGTTCTTC. This translates into CSVGSISSYNEQFF.

In nucleotides, the CDR3 is TGCGCCAGCAGCCAAGATTTGCTCTATGGCTACACCTTC. Its protein product is CASSQDLLYGYTF. The J gene is TRBJ1-2, the V gene TRBV4-1, with D unresolved. The germline V gene encodes CDR1 MGHRA and CDR2 YSYEKL. There are 13 residues in the CDR3. V was trimmed by 0 bases and J by 4 bases, leaving 6 bases between them.

At least ten counts were recorded for this clonotype. J is TRBJ2-7 and V is TRBV5-1, with TRBD2 identical over 13 bases. V lost 2 bases, J lost 0 bases, and 5 bases stayed unmatched. Germline loops: CDR1 SGHRS, CDR2 YFSETQ. This CDR3 spans 17 amino acids. Here the CDR3 DNA reads TGCGCCAGCAGCTTAAGGGGACTAGCGGGAATCTCCTACGAGCAGTACTTC. This gives the protein CASSLRGLAGISYEQYF.

This clonotype has at least ten counts. This chain connects TRBV30 to TRBJ2-1, with D uncertain. This CDR3 comprises 15 residues. Trimming removed 2 bases at V and 0 bases at J, with 11 bases between. The V gene's germline CDR1 is GTSNPN and CDR2 SVGIG (reference sequence). The CDR3 region is CAWSSGESSYNEQFF. DNA for the CDR3: TGTGCCTGGAGTTCTGGAGAAAGCTCCTACAATGAGCAGTTCTTC.

In its sample, this clonotype was seen many times. V usage is TRBV12-3 or TRBV12-4 and J usage is TRBJ2-7; no definite D call. CDR3 size: 12 residues. V dropped 6 bases and J dropped 6 bases, with 12 bases sitting between them. CDR3 loop: CASSPGGVEQYF. CDR3 bases: TGTGCCAGCAGCCCAGGTGGCGTCGAGCAGTACTTC.

At least ten counts were recorded for this clonotype. Here the CDR3 DNA reads TGCGCCAGCAGCTTGGTTGGTGCGGGGAACACAGATACGCAGTATTTT. This sequence encodes CASSLVGAGNTDTQYF. The chain links TRBV5-1 to TRBJ2-3, with a possible D match to TRBD2 (6 bases). Germline lookup yields CDR1 SGHRS and CDR2 YFSETQ. The ends were cut back, 0 bases at V and 2 bases at J, with 13 bases in the middle. This CDR3 comprises 16 residues. Full variable domain (missing parts from reference TRBV5-1 and TRBJ2-3): KAGVTQTPRYLIKTRGQQVTLSCSPISGHRSVSWYQQTPGQGLQFLFEYFSETQRNKGNFPGRFSGRQFSNSRSEMNVSTLELGDSALYLCASSLVGAGNTDTQYFGPGTRLTVL.

This clonotype was observed many times. The chain combines TRBV7-9 with TRBJ2-7; tentative D call: TRBD2 (5 bases). There are 15 residues in the CDR3. The V gene's germline CDR1 is SEHNR and CDR2 FQNEAQ (reference sequence). V lost 2 bases, J lost 0 bases, and 11 bases lay in between. Here the CDR3 DNA reads TGTGCCAGCAGCTTATCGGGGTGGCTCTCCTACGAGCAGTACTTC. Residues: CASSLSGWLSYEQYF.

This rearrangement joins TRBV27 to TRBJ1-4; D is undetermined. The CDR3 is 13 residues long. V lost 5 bases to trimming and J lost 5 bases, with 9 bases between them. CDR1 MNHEY and CDR2 SMNVEV come from the germline V gene (reference sequence). CDR3 protein: CASSNRENEKLFF. CDR3 DNA: TGTGCCAGCAGTAACCGGGAGAATGAAAAACTGTTTTTT.

This clonotype has only a few counts. The chain is built from TRBV20-1 and TRBJ2-7; tentative D call: TRBD2 (5 bases). The CDR3 is 13 residues long. V was pared by 7 bases and J by 2 bases, with 15 bases between. Germline CDR1 is DFQATT and CDR2 is SNEGSKA (reference sequence). CDR3 protein: CSGRRPSTYEQYF. CDR3 in DNA: TGCAGTGGCCGGAGGCCCTCTACCTACGAGCAGTACTTC.

This chain joins TRBV2 and TRBJ2-3; D not certain. Trimming left V 9 bases short and J 0 bases short, with 7 bases between. Germline CDR1 is SNHLY and CDR2 is FYNNEI. This CDR3 is built from 12 residues. The CDR3 sequence is CASHSSTDTQYF. CDR3 coding DNA: TGTGCCAGTCACTCAAGCACAGATACGCAGTATTTT. Full variable domain (missing parts from reference TRBV2 and TRBJ2-3): EPEVTQTPSHQVTQMGQEVILRCVPISNHLYFYWYRQILGQKVEFLVSFYNNEISEKSEIFDDQFSVERPDGSNFTLKIRSTKLEDSAMYFCASHSSTDTQYFGPGTRLTVL.